The T cell receptor beta chain described here comes from a study of shared clonotypes between healthy human individuals. At the level of the study: The study used three CD4 naive, three CD4 memory, two CD8 naive and one CD8 memory plate per donor.

The data were produced by immunoSEQ multiplex PCR, yet TCRdb's version contains in-frame clones alone and is incomplete. The sample has approximately 2.5 million clones, 93% seen once. This CDR3 region has 16 residues. Trimming at V came to 2 bases and at J to 0 bases, leaving 7 bases not matched to a gene. CDR1 and CDR2 from the germline V gene are SGHVS and FQNEAQ. Memory CD4+ cells were the fraction left after CD45RA+ naive selection. The chain carries TRBV7-8 and TRBJ2-7, with 7 bases identical to TRBD1. Sequenced: naive CD4+ T cells from PBMCs. The subset here: CD45RA+ positively selected. This sequence was found in a man younger than 35 in good health. Some clones in this sample may be carry-over from other donors' samples. For the CDR3, the DNA is TGTGCCAGCAGCTTATTTCCGGGACAGTCCTCCTACGAGCAGTACTTC. It encodes CASSLFPGQSSYEQYF.